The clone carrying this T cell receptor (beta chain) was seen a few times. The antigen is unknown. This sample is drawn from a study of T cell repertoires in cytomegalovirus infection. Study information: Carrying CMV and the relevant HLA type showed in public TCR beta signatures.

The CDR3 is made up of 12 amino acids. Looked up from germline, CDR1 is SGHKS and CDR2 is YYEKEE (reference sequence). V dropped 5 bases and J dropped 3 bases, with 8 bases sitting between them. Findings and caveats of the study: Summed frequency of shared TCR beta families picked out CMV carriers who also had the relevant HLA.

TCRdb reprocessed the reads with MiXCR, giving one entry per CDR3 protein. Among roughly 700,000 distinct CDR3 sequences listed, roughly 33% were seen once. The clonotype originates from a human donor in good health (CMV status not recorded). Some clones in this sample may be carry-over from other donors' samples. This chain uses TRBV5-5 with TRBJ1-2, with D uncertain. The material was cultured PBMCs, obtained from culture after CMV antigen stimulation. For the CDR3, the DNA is TGTGCCAGCAGTTTTGCCGACTATGGCTACACCTTC. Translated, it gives CASSFADYGYTF.